The source of this T cell receptor (beta chain) is a study of regulatory T cells in long-lasting Graves disease (dated by TCRdb to the early 2020s). General notes on the study: Patients with newly diagnosed Graves' disease had been on antithyroid drugs for under 3 months. The study was conducted in China and was registered as a clinical trial. A total of approximately 35 samples were covered by TCR sequencing, comprising around 13 persistent and around 20 newly diagnosed Graves' disease patients. Patients with persistent Graves' disease were compared with patients with newly diagnosed Graves' disease using TCR sequencing and RNA sequencing of peripheral blood.

Study-wide findings and limitations: TRBV28, TRBJ1-2 and TRBJ2-5 were preferentially used in persistent disease, while TRBV20-1 and TRBJ2-1 were favored in newly diagnosed disease. Compared with newly diagnosed patients, persistent Graves' disease patients had lower TCR Shannon entropy and fewer highly expanded clones, which suggests clonal expansion. More public clonotypes were shared among persistent patients (2,741) than among newly diagnosed patients (roughly 960). Because the primary lesion, thyroid tissue, could not be accessed, the study looked at peripheral blood alone. As a limitation, the authors acknowledged that the small sample size may reduce accuracy. Sequencing and analysis were restricted to the TCR beta chain.

According to the study, the label for this sample's time point signals: newly diagnosed GD, antithyroid drugs for less than 3 months. For both TCR sequencing and RNA sequencing, RNA was extracted from PBMCs in TRIzol. The diagnosis of Graves' disease was made according to American Thyroid Association guidelines. Patients for the study were recruited at an endocrinology department in Xi'an, China. Each patient gave approximately 9.7 milliliters of peripheral blood, collected in an EDTA anticoagulant tube. Ficoll Paque Plus density gradient separation was used to isolate PBMCs, and no further T cell sorting was performed. An Agilent 2100 Bioanalyzer and agarose gel were used to check RNA quality, while a NanoDrop 2000 measured RNA concentration. Sequences SNHLY (CDR1) and FYNNEI (CDR2) are obtained from the germline V gene. The CDR3 spans 12 residues, from the cysteine through the phenylalanine. CDR3 DNA only is kept here, 36 bases in frame from base 1. Ends trimmed: V by 9 bases, J by 6 bases; bases unmatched to a gene: 6.

This clonotype was seen only a few times. Its antigen is still unknown. It has no much larger one-base neighbor in the sample; base qualities were not kept. Library creation used multiplex PCR. For sequencing, an Illumina HiSeq 4000 was employed. CDR3 regions were amplified by Arm-PCR with iRepertoire HTBI primers to construct TCR beta libraries. Gel purification was performed on PCR products prior to sequencing. The source study handled its data this way. Across samples, roughly 60 TRBV and 13 to 15 TRBJ segments were identified and used for gene usage analysis of CDR3 amino acid clonotypes. COPE and FqMerger were used to merge the filtered high-quality paired reads into contigs. BLAST was used to align contigs to IMGT TRBV, TRBD and TRBJ reference genes, and CDR3 was defined according to IMGT. Clonotypes above 0.1% frequency were classified as highly expanded clones. Shannon entropy served as the measure of repertoire diversity, while the Gini coefficient captured V-J evenness. A clonotype was considered public if more than one individual shared it. TCRdb took the public reads, trimmed them with fastp at Q25, ran MiXCR for clone calling and kept in-frame beta chains. Rows merge per CDR3 protein into single entries with the most common DNA and genes. The V and J calls come from TCRdb's annotation, not from the publication. The sample table lists roughly 560,000 distinct CDR3 sequences, about 16% of them with a count of one. Jointly, the top ten make up around 25% of the sample.

The same data also went into a second study, on T cells in Graves' hyperthyroidism and ophthalmopathy. Per that second paper: Stable Graves' hyperthyroidism was defined as no progression to ophthalmopathy during 18 months of follow-up. Hyperthyroidism patients were newly diagnosed, had a disease duration of under 2 months, and were aged 18 to 65 years. Exclusion was applied to patients with uncontrolled infections, other autoimmune diseases, pregnancy or lactation. Diagnoses were established on the basis of clinical symptoms, serum thyroxine and TRAb, thyroid ultrasound, and orbital computed tomography. The TCR CDR3 was subjected to a first round of RT-PCR using the HTBI primer set and the Qiagen OneStep RT-PCR kit. Most expanded thyroid clonotypes (frequency above 0.001) were also detected in blood, a finding suggesting that blood repertoires may reflect thyroid immune responses. In cross-validation, a model built on a 13 V-J signature told ophthalmopathy apart from stable hyperthyroidism with under 90% sensitivity and roughly 81% specificity, and in testing the same model reached 80%/75%. In validation, the model predicted progression to ophthalmopathy with approximately 70% sensitivity and over 72% specificity, a median of approximately 6.5 months before onset. To identify distinguishing TCR V-J signatures, a discovery cohort of around 100 patients was used, comprising under 45 with Graves' ophthalmopathy and about 59 with stable Graves' hyperthyroidism. Prospective prediction of ophthalmopathy was tested in an independent validation cohort of approximately 19 hyperthyroidism patients and approximately 17 patients who later progressed to ophthalmopathy. The approximately 98 discovery patients were randomly divided into training and test sets at a 7:3 ratio. Thyroid tissue and blood T-cell repertoires from about 6 Graves' hyperthyroidism patients were also compared in the study. Once sampling was done, hyperthyroidism patients were given methimazole at a starting dose of 30 mg daily, whereas ophthalmopathy patients were given high-dose intravenous methylprednisolone. Libraries were constructed in a second round of multiplex PCR, after which size selection and purification were performed. Paired-end sequencing of the libraries was performed with 100 bp reads on an Illumina HiSeq2000. Raw data were processed with SOAPnuke, discarding reads with adapters, uncalled bases, mean Phred below 15, or no exact constant-primer or identifier match. COPE v1.2.5 was used to merge the high-quality paired reads, and each unique nucleotide sequence was defined as a clonotype. Clonotypes were aligned to IMGT TRBV, TRBD and TRBJ reference segments using MiTCR v1.1. The analysis was restricted to V-J combinations with a frequency above 0.0001, which together covered about 99% of the repertoires. A TCS score was defined as the ratio of F50 (clonal expansion) to E x V (chaos), with BLOSUM62-based TCRdist applied between CDR3 peptides within each V-J. Welch's t-statistics and random forest reduced 514 V-J features to roughly 13, which were used in a naive Bayes classifier (R e1071). Sample size was not statistically predetermined, and investigators were not blinded to group allocation. According to the paper, TCR Vbeta CDR3 sequencing was carried out on some 140 peripheral blood samples, which came from 40 to 45 ophthalmopathy, roughly 75 hyperthyroidism and roughly 17 progressor patients.

The sequence links TRBV2 to TRBJ1-2; TRBD1 matches 8 bases in the middle. The source was peripheral blood mononuclear cells (PBMCs), collected at new diagnosis, from a patient treated with antithyroid drugs. The TCR comes from a woman aged 35-65 years with Graves disease. Donor details come from another sample of the same person, matched by shared clones. The nucleotides read TGTGCCAGAACAGGGGGAAGTAATGGCTACACCTTC. It specifies CARTGGSNGYTF.